The rows below give T cell receptor beta chains drawn from one sample of a study of blood T cell repertoires in COVID-19. Measured with immunoSEQ multiplex PCR; TCRdb has only the in-frame clones, and not every one. The table shows approximately 170,000 clones, with around 83% occurring only once. Sequenced material: peripheral blood. These TCRs come from a man in his 70s who had recovered from COVID-19. Each CDR3 is given with its conserved first and last residue. A D gene is named only where the DNA matches it firmly. Size is omitted from some rows. Given values are once, few, many or a class for expanded clones.

d_call: NA; j_call: TRBJ1-5; clone_size: few; v_call: TRBV6-5; cdr3_aa: CASSYSIRSNQPQHF; cdr3_nt: TGTGCCAGCAGTTACTCCATCCGGAGCAATCAGCCCCAGCATTTT
d_call: NA; j_call: TRBJ2-2; clone_size: few; v_call: TRBV11-3; cdr3_aa: CASSPFAGATGELFF; cdr3_nt: TGTGCCAGCAGCCCTTTTGCGGGGGCTACCGGGGAGCTGTTTTTT
d_call: NA; j_call: TRBJ1-1; clone_size: few; v_call: TRBV6-6; cdr3_aa: CASTRVYGTEAFF; cdr3_nt: TGTGCCAGCACCAGGGTTTATGGGACTGAAGCTTTCTTT
d_call: TRBD2; j_call: TRBJ2-7; clone_size: NA; v_call: TRBV7-6; cdr3_aa: CASSYPPGSSGSSYEQYF; cdr3_nt: TGTGCCAGCAGCTACCCCCCGGGGAGTAGCGGGAGTTCGTACGAGCAGTACTTC
d_call: NA; j_call: TRBJ2-1; clone_size: NA; v_call: TRBV6-5; cdr3_aa: CASTREVGTPYEQFF; cdr3_nt: TGTGCCAGCACCCGCGAGGTCGGGACTCCCTATGAGCAGTTCTTC
d_call: NA; j_call: TRBJ1-1; clone_size: NA; v_call: TRBV19; cdr3_aa: CASSFQGDTEAFF; cdr3_nt: TGTGCCAGTAGCTTTCAGGGTGACACTGAAGCTTTCTTT
d_call: NA; j_call: TRBJ1-5; clone_size: NA; v_call: TRBV10-1; cdr3_aa: CASSESRGPSNQPQHF; cdr3_nt: TGCGCCAGCAGTGAGTCCAGGGGCCCTAGCAATCAGCCCCAGCATTTT
d_call: TRBD2; j_call: TRBJ2-1; clone_size: NA; v_call: TRBV11-3; cdr3_aa: CASSLGSTSGMGEQFF; cdr3_nt: TGTGCCAGCAGCTTAGGGTCGACTAGCGGGATGGGGGAGCAGTTCTTC
d_call: NA; j_call: TRBJ2-7; clone_size: NA; v_call: TRBV7-9; cdr3_aa: CASRGGAAYEQYF; cdr3_nt: TGTGCCAGCAGGGGCGGGGCGGCCTACGAGCAGTACTTC
d_call: NA; j_call: TRBJ1-2; clone_size: NA; v_call: TRBV3-1/TRBV3-2; cdr3_aa: CASSQGDTGNYGYTF; cdr3_nt: TGTGCCAGCAGCCAAGGGGACACTGGAAACTATGGCTACACCTTC
d_call: NA; j_call: TRBJ1-2; clone_size: NA; v_call: TRBV7-9; cdr3_aa: CASSTFGGSGYGYTF; cdr3_nt: TGTGCCAGCAGCACCTTCGGGGGGTCCGGCTATGGCTACACCTTC
d_call: NA; j_call: TRBJ2-7; clone_size: NA; v_call: TRBV6-6; cdr3_aa: CASSYSSEQYF; cdr3_nt: TGTGCCAGCAGTTACTCGAGCGAGCAGTACTTC
d_call: NA; j_call: TRBJ1-1; clone_size: NA; v_call: TRBV10-2; cdr3_aa: CASSESWQVEAFF; cdr3_nt: TGCGCCAGCAGTGAGTCATGGCAGGTTGAAGCTTTCTTT
d_call: NA; j_call: TRBJ2-1; clone_size: few; v_call: TRBV16; cdr3_aa: CASSRSNEQFF; cdr3_nt: TGTGCCAGCAGCCGCAGCAATGAGCAGTTCTTC
d_call: NA; j_call: TRBJ2-7; clone_size: NA; v_call: TRBV29-1; cdr3_aa: CSAKYRDANGYEQYF; cdr3_nt: TGCAGTGCCAAATACAGGGATGCTAACGGCTACGAGCAGTACTTC